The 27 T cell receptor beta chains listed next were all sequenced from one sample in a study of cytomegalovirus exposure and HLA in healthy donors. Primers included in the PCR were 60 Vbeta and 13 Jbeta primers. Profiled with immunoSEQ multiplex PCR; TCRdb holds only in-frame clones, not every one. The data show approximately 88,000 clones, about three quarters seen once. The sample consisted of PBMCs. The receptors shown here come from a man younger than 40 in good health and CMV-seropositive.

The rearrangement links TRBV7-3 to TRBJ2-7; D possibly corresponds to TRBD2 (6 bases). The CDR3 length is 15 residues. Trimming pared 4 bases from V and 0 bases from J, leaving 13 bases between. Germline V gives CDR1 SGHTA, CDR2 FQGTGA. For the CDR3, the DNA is TGTGCCAGCAGCTATGGGGGAGGTCCCTCCTACGAGCAGTACTTC. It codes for CASSYGGGPSYEQYF. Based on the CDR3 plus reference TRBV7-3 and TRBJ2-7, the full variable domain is GAGVSQTPSNKVTEKGKYVELRCDPISGHTALYWYRQSLGQGPEFLIYFQGTGAADDSGLPNDRFFAVRPEGSVSTLKIQRTERGDSAVYLCASSYGGGPSYEQYFGPGTRLTVT.

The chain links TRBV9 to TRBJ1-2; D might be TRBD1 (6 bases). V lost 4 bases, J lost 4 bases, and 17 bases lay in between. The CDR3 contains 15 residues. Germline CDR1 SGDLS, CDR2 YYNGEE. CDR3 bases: TGTGCCAGCAGCCCCTCCTCGACAGGCCGCTATGGCTACACCTTC. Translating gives CASSPSSTGRYGYTF.

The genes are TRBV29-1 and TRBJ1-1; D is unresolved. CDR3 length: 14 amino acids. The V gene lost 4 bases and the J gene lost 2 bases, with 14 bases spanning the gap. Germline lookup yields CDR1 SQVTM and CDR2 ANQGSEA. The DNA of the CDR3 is TGCAGCGTTGGTAGGAAACTAGGTAACACTGAAGCTTTCTTT. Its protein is CSVGRKLGNTEAFF.

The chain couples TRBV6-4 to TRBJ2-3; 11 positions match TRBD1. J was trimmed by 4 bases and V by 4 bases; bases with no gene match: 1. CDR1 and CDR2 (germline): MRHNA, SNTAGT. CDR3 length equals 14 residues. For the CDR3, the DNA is TGTGCCAGCAGTGGGACAGGGGGCGCAGATACGCAGTATTTT. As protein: CASSGTGGADTQYF.

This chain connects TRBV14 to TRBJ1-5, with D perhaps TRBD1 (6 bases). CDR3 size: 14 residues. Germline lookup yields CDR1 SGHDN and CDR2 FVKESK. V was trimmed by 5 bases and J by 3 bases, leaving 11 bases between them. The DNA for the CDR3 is TGTGCCAGCAGCGAGGGGGGGCTCAATCAGCCCCAGCATTTT. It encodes CASSEGGLNQPQHF.

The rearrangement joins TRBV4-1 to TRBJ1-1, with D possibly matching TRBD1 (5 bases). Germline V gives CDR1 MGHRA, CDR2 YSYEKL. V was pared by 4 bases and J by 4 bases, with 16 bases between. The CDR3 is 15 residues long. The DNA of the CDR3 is TGCGCCAGCAGCCGGTCGGATCAGGGTTTCACTGAAGCTTTCTTT. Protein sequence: CASSRSDQGFTEAFF.

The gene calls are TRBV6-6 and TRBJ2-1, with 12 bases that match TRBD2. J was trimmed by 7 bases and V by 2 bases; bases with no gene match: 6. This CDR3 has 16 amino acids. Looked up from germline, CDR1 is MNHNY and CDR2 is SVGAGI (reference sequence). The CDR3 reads CASSYRRTSGTNEQFF. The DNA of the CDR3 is TGTGCCAGCAGTTACAGGCGGACTAGCGGGACGAATGAGCAGTTCTTC.

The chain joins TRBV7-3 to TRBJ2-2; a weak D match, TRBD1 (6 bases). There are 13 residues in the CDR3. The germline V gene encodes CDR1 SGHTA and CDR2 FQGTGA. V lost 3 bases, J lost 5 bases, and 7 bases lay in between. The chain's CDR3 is CASSFTGTGELFF. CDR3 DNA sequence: TGTGCCAGCAGCTTCACAGGGACCGGGGAGCTGTTTTTT.

The CDR3 here is CASSSRQGSIQYF. CDR3 DNA: TGTGCCAGCAGCTCCCGACAGGGCAGCATTCAGTACTTC. The chain combines TRBV7-3 with TRBJ2-4, with 7 positions matching TRBD1. This CDR3 has 13 residues. The J segment lost 9 bases and the V segment lost 4 bases, leaving 6 bases of the junction unmatched. The V gene's germline CDR1 is SGHTA and CDR2 FQGTGA.

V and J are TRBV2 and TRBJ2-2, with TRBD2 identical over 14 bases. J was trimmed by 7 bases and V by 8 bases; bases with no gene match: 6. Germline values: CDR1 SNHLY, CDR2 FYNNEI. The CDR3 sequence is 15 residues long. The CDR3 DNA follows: TGTGCCAGCGAGACTAGCGGGGGGGCGGGCGGGGAGCTGTTTTTT. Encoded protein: CASETSGGAGGELFF.

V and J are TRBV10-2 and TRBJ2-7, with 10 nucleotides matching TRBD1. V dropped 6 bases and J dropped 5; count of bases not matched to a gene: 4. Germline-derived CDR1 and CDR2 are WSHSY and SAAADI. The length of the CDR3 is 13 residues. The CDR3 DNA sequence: TGCGCCAGCAGCGACAGGGGGCACGACGAGCAGTACTTC. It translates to CASSDRGHDEQYF.

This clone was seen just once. CDR3 in amino acids: CASSEGTSGRVQTQYF. The CDR3 DNA reads as TGTGCCAGCAGCGAGGGGACTAGCGGGAGAGTGCAGACCCAGTACTTC. The genes are TRBV9 and TRBJ2-5; 14 bases agree with TRBD2. This CDR3 has 16 residues. J gave up 6 bases and V 3 bases, and 7 bases lay outside the gene matches. Germline values: CDR1 SGDLS, CDR2 YYNGEE.

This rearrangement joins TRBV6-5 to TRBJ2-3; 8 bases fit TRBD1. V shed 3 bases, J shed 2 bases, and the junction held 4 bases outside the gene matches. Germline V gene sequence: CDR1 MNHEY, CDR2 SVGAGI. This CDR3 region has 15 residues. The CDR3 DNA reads TGTGCCAGCAGTTATGGGACAGGTATCACAGATACGCAGTATTTT. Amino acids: CASSYGTGITDTQYF.

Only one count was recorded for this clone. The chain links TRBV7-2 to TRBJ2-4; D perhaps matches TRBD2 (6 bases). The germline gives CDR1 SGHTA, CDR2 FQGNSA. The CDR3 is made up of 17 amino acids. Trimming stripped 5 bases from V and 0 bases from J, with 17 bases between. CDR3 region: CASSPQAAGRAKNIQYF. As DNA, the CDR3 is TGTGCCAGCAGCCCTCAGGCAGCGGGCCGAGCCAAAAACATTCAGTACTTC.

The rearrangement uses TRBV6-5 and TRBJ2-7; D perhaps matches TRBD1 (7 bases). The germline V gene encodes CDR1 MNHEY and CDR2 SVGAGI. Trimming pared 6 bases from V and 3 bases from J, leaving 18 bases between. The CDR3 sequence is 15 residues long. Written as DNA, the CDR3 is TGTGCCAGCAGAGAAACCAGGGGGGATCGCTACGAGCAGTACGTC. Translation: CASRETRGDRYEQYV.

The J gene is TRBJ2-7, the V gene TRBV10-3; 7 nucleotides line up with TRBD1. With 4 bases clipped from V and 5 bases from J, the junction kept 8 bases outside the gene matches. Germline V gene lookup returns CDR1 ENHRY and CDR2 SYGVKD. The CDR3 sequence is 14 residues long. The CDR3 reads CAISGRGISDEQYF. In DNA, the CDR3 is TGTGCCATCAGTGGCAGGGGGATCAGCGACGAGCAGTACTTC.

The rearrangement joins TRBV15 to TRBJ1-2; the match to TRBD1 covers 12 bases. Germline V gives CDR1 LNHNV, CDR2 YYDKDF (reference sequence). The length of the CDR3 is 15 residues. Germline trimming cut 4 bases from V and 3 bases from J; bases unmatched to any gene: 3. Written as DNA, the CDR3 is TGTGCCACCAGCAAGGGACAGGGGGCCTACTATGGCTACACCTTC. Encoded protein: CATSKGQGAYYGYTF.

CDR3 region: CASSSGLAGTGDTQYF. CDR3 DNA: TGTGCCAGCAGTTCGGGACTAGCGGGAACAGGAGATACGCAGTATTTT. The rearrangement joins TRBV6-5 to TRBJ2-3; 13 bases agree with TRBD2. The trim removed 4 bases at V and 5 bases at J, leaving 6 bases unmatched. The CDR3 runs 16 residues. Germline loops: CDR1 MNHEY, CDR2 SVGAGI.

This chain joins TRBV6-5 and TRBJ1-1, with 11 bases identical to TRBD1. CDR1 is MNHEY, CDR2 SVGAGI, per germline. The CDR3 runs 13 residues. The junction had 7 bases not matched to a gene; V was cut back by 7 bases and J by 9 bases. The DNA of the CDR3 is TGTGCCAGCACCCCCGGGACAGGGGGTAAAGCTTTCTTT. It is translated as CASTPGTGGKAFF.

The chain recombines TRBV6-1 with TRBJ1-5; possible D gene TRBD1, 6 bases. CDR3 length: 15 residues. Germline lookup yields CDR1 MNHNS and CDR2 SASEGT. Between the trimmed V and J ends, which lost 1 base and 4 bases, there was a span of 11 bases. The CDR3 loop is CASSEGGHQNQPQHF. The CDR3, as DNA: TGTGCCAGCAGTGAAGGGGGACACCAGAATCAGCCCCAGCATTTT.

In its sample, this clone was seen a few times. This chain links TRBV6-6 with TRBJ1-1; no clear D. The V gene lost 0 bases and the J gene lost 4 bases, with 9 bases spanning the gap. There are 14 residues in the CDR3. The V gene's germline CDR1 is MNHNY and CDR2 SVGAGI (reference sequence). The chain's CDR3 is CASSYSEGGTEAFF. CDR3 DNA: TGTGCCAGCAGTTACTCTGAGGGCGGCACTGAAGCTTTCTTT.

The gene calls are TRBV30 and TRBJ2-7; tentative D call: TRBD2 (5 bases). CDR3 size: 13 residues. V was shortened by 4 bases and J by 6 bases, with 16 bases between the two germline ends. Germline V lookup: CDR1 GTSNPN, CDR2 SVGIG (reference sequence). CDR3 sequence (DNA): TGTGCCTGGACTGGACTGGCTATAGGCGAGCAGTACTTC. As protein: CAWTGLAIGEQYF.

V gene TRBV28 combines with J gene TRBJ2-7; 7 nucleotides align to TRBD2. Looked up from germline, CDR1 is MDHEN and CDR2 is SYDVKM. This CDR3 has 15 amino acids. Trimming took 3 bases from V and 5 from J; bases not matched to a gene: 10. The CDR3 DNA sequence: TGTGCCAGCAGTTTCTCATGGGGGGGAGGGAACGAGCAGTACTTC. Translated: CASSFSWGGGNEQYF.

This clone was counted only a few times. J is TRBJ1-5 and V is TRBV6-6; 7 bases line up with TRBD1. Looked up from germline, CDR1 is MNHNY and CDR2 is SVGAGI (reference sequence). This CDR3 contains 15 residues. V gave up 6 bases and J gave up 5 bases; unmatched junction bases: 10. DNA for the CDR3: TGTGCCAGCAGCCTAGGGACAGCCCCGGATCAGCCCCAGCATTTT. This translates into CASSLGTAPDQPQHF.

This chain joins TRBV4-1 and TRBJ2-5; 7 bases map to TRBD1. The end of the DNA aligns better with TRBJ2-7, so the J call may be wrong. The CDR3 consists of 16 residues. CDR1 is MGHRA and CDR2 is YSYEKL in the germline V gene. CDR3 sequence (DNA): TGCGCCAGCAGCCCTTTCGGTGGGACAGACTCCTACGAGCAGTACTTC. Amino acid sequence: CASSPFGGTDSYEQYF.

The CDR3 DNA reads TGTGCCAGCAGCCTAGCGGGAGTTAAGTACGAGCAGTACTTC. Translated, it gives CASSLAGVKYEQYF. This chain uses TRBV5-4 with TRBJ2-7, with 10 bases matching TRBD2. Per germline, CDR1 SGHNT and CDR2 YYREEE (reference sequence). The CDR3 consists of 14 residues. With 4 bases clipped from V and 4 bases from J, the junction kept 5 bases outside the gene matches.

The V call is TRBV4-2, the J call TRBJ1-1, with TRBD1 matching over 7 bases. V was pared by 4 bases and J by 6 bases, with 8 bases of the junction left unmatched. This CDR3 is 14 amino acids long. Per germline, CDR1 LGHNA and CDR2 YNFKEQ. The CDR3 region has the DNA TGTGCCAGCAGCCGCCCCGACAGGGACTCTGAAGCTTTCTTT. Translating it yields CASSRPDRDSEAFF.